This T cell receptor beta chain originates from a study of cytomegalovirus exposure and HLA in healthy donors. With 60 Vbeta and 13 Jbeta primers, the PCR was carried out. Profiling relied on immunoSEQ multiplex PCR, and the TCRdb table lists in-frame clones only, not all of them. The profile shows 200,000 to 250,000 clones, roughly 84% of them singletons. This clone has only one observation. The donors, nominally healthy at sampling, likely had unrecorded immune exposures. Looked up from germline, CDR1 is LNHDA and CDR2 is SQIVND (reference sequence). The V and J ends lost 4 bases and 8 bases, in that order; junction bases with no gene match: 0. The CDR3 loop spans 11 amino acids.

The clonotype comes from a girl aged 10-17 years in good health and CMV-seronegative. This chain connects TRBV19 to TRBJ2-3, with TRBD2 identical over 7 bases. Sequenced material: PBMCs. CDR3 nucleotide sequence: TGTGCCAGTAGTACTAGCGGTACGCAGTATTTT. It specifies CASSTSGTQYF.